This TCR beta chain emerged from a study of graft-versus-host responses after intestinal transplantation. Study summary: As for transplant type, recipients had multivisceral, liver-intestinal, or isolated intestinal grafts. The whole recipient group had anti-thymocyte globulin induction followed by tacrolimus and steroids for around 3 years.

V was clipped by 5 bases and J by 8 bases; unmatched bases: 18. This CDR3 contains 19 residues. Germline V gene lookup returns CDR1 KGHSH and CDR2 LQKENI. Sequencing used immunoSEQ multiplex PCR; TCRdb keeps in-frame clones, though not all of them. The table lists about 120,000 clones, around nine tenths of them singletons. A word on this clone: What it recognizes is unknown.

The starting material was unstimulated CD4+ T cells sorted from spleen or lymph node cells, obtained before intestinal transplant. This sequence was found in a human donor who received an intestinal transplant. The rearrangement uses TRBV18 and TRBJ2-1; 13 positions agree with TRBD2. CDR3: CASSATTSGRLPFSDEQFF. The CDR3 DNA is TGTGCCAGCTCAGCCACGACTAGCGGGAGGTTACCCTTCTCTGATGAGCAGTTCTTC.